This record covers a single TCR beta chain. The data derive from a study of T cell responses to AZD1222 COVID-19 vaccine. Clones were read by immunoSEQ multiplex PCR, and TCRdb kept only the in-frame ones, dropping some. This repertoire shows fewer than 200,000 clones, 80% to 90% found once; its top ten account for more than 9%. Sequences were derived from peripheral blood, sampled 28 days after the second AZD1222 dose. The receptor was isolated from an adult who received the AZD1222 COVID-19 vaccine.

CDR3 sequence (DNA): TGCAGTGCTAGTCGGGACAGGGGTTTCTATGGCTACACCTTC. Residues: CSASRDRGFYGYTF. The V gene is TRBV20-1, the J gene TRBJ1-2; the match to TRBD1 covers 10 bases. Germline lookup yields CDR1 DFQATT and CDR2 SNEGSKA (reference sequence). The CDR3 spans 14 residues. Trimming took 3 bases from V and 4 from J; bases not matched to a gene: 5.